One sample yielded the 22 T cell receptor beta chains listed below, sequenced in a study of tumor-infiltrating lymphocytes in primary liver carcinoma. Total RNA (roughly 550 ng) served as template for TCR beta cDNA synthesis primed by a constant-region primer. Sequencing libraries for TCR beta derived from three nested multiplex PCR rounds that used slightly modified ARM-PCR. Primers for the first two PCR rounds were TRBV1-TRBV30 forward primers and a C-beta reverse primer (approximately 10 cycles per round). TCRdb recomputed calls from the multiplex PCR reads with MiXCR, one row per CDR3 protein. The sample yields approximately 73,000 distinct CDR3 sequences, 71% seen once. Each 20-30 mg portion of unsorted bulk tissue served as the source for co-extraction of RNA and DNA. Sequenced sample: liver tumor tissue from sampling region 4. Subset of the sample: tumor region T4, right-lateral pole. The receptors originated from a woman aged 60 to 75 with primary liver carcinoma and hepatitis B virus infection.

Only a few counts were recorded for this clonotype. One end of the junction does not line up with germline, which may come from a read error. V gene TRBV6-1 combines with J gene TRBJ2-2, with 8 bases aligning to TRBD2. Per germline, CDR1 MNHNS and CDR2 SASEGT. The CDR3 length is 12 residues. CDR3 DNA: TGTGCCAGCAGTGCGGTTAGCGGGGAGCTGTTTTTC. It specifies CASSAVSGELFF.

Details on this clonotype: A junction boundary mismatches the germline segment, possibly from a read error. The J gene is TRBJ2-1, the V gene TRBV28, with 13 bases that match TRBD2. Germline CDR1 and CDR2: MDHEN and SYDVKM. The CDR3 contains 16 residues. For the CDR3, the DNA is TGTGTCAGCAGTCCGACCGGGACTAGCGGGAAGGGTGAGCAGTCCTTC. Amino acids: CVSSPTGTSGKGEQSF.

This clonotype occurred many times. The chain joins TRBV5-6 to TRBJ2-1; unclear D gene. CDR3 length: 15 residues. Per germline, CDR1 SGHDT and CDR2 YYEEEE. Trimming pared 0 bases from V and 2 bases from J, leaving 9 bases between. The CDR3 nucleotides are TGTGCCAGCAGCTTGGACCCCTCTCCCTACAATGAGCAGTTCTTC. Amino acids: CASSLDPSPYNEQFF. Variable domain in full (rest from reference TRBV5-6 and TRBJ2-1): DAGVTQSPTHLIKTRGQQVTLRCSPKSGHDTVSWYQQALGQGPQFIFQYYEEEERQRGNFPDRFSGHQFPNYSSELNVNALLLGDSALYLCASSLDPSPYNEQFFGPGTRLTVL.

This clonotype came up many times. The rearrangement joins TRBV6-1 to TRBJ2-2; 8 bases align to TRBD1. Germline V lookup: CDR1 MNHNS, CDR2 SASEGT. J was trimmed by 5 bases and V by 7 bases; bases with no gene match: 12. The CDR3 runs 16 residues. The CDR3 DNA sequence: TGTGCCAGCAAGCTAATCCAGGGGGCCCCTACCGGGGAGCTGTTTTTT. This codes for CASKLIQGAPTGELFF.

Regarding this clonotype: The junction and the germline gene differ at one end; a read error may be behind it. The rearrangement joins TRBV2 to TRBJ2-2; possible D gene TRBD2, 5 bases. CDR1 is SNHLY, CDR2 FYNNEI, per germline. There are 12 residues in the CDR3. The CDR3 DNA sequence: TGTGCCAGCAGGGATATAACCGGGGAGTTGTTTTTT. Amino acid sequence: CASRDITGELFF.

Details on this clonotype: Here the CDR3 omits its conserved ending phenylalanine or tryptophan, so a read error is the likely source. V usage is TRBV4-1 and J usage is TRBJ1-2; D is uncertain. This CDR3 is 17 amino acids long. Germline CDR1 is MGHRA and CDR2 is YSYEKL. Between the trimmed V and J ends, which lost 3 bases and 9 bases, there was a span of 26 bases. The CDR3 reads CASSQLRLVLVVGSYTY. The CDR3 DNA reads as TGCGCCAGCAGCCAGTTGCGGTTGGTCCTAGTCGTGGGAAGCTACACCTAC.

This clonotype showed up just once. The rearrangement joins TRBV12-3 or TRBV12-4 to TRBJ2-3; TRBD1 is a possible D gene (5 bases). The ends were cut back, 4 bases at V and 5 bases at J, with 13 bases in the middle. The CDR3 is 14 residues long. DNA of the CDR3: TGTGCCAGCAGTTGGACAAGTCCAGTAGATACGCAGTATTTT. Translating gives CASSWTSPVDTQYF.

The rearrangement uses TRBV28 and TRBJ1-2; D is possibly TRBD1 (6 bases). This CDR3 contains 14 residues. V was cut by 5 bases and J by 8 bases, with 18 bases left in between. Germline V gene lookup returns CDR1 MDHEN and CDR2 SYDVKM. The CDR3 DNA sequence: TGTGCCAGCAGTCTCGGGGGGGGCCATATGGGCTACACCTTC. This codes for CASSLGGGHMGYTF.

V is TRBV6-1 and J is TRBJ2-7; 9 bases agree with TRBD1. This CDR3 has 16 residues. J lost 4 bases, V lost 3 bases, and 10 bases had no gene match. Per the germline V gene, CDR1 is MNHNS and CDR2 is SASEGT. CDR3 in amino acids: CASSDQNRGLRYEQYF. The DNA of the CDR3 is TGTGCCAGCAGTGACCAAAACAGGGGGCTGCGTTACGAGCAGTACTTC.

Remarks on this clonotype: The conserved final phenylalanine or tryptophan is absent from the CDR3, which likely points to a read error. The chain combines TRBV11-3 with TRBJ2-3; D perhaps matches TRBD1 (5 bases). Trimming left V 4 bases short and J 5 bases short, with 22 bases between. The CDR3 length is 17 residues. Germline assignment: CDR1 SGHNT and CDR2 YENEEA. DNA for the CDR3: TGTGCCAGCAGCTCTTGGTCCCTTGATAGGGGCAGAGATACGCAGTATTCT. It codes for CASSSWSLDRGRDTQYS.

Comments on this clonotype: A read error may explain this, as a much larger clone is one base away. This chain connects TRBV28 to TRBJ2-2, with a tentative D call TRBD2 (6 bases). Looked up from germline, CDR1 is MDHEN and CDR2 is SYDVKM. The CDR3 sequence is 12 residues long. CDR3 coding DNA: TGTGCCAGCAGTCCCCACACCGGGGAGGTGTTTTTT. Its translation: CASSPHTGEVFF.

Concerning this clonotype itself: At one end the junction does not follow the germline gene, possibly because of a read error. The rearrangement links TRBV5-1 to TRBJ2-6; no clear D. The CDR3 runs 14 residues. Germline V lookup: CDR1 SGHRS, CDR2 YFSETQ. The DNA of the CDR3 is TGCGCCAGCAGCTTGACAGCTGGCGCCAACGCCCTGACTTTC. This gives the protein CASSLTAGANALTF. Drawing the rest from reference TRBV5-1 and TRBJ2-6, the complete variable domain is KAGVTQTPRYLIKTRGQQVTLSCSPISGHRSVSWYQQTPGQGLQFLFEYFSETQRNKGNFPGRFSGRQFSNSRSEMNVSTLELGDSALYLCASSLTAGANALTFGAGSRLTVL.

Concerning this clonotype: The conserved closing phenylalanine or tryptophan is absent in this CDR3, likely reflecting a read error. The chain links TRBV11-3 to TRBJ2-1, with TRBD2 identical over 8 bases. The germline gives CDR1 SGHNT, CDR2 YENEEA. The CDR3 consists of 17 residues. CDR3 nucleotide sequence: TGTCCCAGCAGCTTAGGTCGGGGGGGGTGGGGTGTCGATGAGCAGTTCCTC. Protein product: CPSSLGRGGWGVDEQFL.

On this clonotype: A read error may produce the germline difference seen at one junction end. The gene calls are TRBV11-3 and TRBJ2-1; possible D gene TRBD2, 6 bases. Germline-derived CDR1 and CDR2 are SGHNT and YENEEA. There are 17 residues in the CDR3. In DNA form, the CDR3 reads TGTGCCAGCAGCTTAGGGTTCGGCGGGATTTTCTACAATGAGCGGTTCTTC. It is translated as CASSLGFGGIFYNERFF.

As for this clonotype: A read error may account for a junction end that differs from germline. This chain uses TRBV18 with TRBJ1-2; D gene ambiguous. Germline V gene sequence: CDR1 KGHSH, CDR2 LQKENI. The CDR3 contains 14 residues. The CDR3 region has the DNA TGTGCCAGCTCACACGCCTCCACAAGGGAGGGCTACGCCTTC. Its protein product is CASSHASTREGYAF. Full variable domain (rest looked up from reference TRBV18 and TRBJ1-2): NAGVMQNPRHLVRRRGQEARLRCSPMKGHSHVYWYRQLPEEGLKFMVYLQKENIIDESGMPKERFSAEFPKEGPSILRIQQVVRGDSAAYFCASSHASTREGYAFGSGTRLTVV.

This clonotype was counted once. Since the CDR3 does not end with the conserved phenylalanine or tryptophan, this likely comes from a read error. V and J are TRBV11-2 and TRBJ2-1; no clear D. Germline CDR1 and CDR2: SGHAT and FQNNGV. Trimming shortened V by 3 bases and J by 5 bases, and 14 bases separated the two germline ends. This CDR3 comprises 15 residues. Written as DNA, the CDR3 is TGTGCCAGCAGCTTGCCGAGATTATGGGACAATGAGCAGTTCTCT. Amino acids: CASSLPRLWDNEQFS.

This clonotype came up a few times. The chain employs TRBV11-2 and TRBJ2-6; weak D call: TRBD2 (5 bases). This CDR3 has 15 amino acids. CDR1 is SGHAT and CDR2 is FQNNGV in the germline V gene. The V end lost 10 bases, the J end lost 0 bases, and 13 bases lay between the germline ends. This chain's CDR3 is CAIQRPRSGANVLTF. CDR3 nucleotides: TGTGCCATCCAGCGGCCGCGCTCTGGGGCCAACGTCCTGACTTTC.

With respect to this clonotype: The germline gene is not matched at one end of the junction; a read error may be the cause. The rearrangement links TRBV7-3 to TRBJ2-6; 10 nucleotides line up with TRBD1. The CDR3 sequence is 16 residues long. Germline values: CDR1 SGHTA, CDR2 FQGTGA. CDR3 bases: TGTGCCAGCAGTTATGGGACAGGGGCTGGGACCAACGTCCTGACTTTC. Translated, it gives CASSYGTGAGTNVLTF.

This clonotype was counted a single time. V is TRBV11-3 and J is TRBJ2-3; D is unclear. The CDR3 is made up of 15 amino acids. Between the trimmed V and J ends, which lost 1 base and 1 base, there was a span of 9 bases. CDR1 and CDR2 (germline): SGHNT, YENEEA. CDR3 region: CASSLVPRCTDTQYF. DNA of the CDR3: TGTGCCAGCAGCTTAGTACCAAGATGCACAGATACGCAGTATTTT.

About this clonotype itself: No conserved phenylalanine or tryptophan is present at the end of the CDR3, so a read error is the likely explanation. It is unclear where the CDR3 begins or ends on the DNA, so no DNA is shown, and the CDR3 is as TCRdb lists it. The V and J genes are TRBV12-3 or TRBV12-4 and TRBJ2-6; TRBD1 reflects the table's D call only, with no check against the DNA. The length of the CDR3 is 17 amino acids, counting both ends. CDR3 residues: CASRRTGSPTGANVLAS.

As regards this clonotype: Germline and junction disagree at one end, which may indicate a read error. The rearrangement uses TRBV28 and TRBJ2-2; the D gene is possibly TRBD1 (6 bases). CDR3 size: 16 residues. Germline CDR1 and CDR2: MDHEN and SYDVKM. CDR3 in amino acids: CACSKSNGQSTGELFF. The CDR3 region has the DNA TGTGCCTGCAGTAAATCTAACGGACAGTCCACCGGGGAGCTGTTTTTT.

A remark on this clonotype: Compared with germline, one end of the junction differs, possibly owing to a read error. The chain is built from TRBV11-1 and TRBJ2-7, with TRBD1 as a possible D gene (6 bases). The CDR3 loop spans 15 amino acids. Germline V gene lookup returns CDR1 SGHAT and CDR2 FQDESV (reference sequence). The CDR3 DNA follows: TGTGCCAGTAGCCCTCGGACAGCACGACTACGCGAGCAATACTTC. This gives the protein CASSPRTARLREQYF. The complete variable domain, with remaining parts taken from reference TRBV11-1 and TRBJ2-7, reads EAEVAQSPRYKITEKSQAVAFWCDPISGHATLYWYRQILGQGPELLVQFQDESVVDDSQLPKDRFSAERLKGVDSTLKIQPAELGDSAMYLCASSPRTARLREQYFGPGTRLTVT.